This T cell receptor beta chain was observed in a study of blood T cells in healthy people across ages. Study details: Template switching recovered approximately one barcoded beta molecule for every two T cells.

Each sample used at least 6 million PBMCs. This clonotype was seen once. The CDR3 runs to 17 residues. Germline CDR1 is SGHAT and CDR2 is FQNNGV. The V and J ends lost 5 bases and 8 bases respectively, with 25 bases between them. Then a second PCR, running about 6 to 11 cycles, was carried out with a sample-barcoded 5' primer and a J-beta primer mix. Carrying 12 random nucleotides, a template-switch adaptor labeled each individual cDNA molecule. Each CDR3 protein is one row after TCRdb ran MiXCR on the 5' RACE reads. This sample carries 1,500,000 or so distinct CDR3 sequences, around 59% of them seen once, and the ten largest clones take more than 6%.

The sequencing input was blood. This TCR was sampled from a young man in good health. This rearrangement joins TRBV11-2 to TRBJ2-4; TRBD2 is a possible D gene (7 bases). The CDR3 nucleotides read TGTGCCAGCAGCCCTTCGAGTGACGGGGGGCCCTTCTACATTCAGTACTTC. It encodes CASSPSSDGGPFYIQYF.